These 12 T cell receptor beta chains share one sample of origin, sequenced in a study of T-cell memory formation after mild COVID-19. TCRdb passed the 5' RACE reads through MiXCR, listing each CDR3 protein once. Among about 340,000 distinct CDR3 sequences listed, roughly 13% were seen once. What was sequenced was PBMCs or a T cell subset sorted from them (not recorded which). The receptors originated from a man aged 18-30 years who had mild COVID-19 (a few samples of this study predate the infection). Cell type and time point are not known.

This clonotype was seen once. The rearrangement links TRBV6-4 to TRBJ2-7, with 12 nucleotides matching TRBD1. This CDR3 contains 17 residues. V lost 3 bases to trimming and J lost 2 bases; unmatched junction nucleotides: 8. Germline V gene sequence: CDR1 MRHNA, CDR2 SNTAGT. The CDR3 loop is CASSDDQGQGATYEQYF. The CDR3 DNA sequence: TGTGCCAGCAGTGATGATCAGGGACAGGGGGCTACCTACGAGCAGTACTTC.

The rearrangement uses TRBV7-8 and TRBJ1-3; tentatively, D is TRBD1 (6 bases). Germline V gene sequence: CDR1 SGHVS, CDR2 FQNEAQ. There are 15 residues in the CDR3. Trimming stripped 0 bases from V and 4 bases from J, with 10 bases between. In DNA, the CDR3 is TGTGCCAGCAGCTTAGCCGGGACATCAGGAAACACCATATATTTT. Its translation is CASSLAGTSGNTIYF.

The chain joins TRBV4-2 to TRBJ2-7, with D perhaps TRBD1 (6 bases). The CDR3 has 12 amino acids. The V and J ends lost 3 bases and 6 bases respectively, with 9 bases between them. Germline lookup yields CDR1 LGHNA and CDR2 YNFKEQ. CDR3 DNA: TGTGCCAGCAGCCAGGGGGCCGGCGAGCAGTACTTC. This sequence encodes CASSQGAGEQYF.

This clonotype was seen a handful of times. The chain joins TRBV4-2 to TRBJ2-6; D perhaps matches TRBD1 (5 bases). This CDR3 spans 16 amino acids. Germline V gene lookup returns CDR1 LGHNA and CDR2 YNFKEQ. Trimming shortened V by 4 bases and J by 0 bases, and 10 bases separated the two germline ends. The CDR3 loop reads CASSLAGISGANVLTF. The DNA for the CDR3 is TGTGCCAGCAGCCTAGCAGGGATCTCTGGGGCCAACGTCCTGACTTTC.

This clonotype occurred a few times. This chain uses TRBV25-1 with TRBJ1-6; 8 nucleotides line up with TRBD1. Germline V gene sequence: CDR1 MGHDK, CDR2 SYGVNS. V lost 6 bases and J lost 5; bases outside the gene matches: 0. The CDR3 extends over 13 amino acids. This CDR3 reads CASRDRDNSPLHF. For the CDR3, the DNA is TGTGCCAGCAGGGACAGGGATAATTCACCCCTCCACTTT.

Here the CDR3 DNA reads TGTGCCAGCAGTCCTAGCGGGGGGTATTACAATGAGCAGTTCTTC. Protein: CASSPSGGYYNEQFF. The V gene is TRBV6-2 or TRBV6-3, the J gene TRBJ2-1; 11 bases map to TRBD2. The CDR3 covers 15 residues. V was clipped by 5 bases and J by 4 bases; unmatched bases: 4. Germline CDR1 is MNHEY and CDR2 is SVGEGT.

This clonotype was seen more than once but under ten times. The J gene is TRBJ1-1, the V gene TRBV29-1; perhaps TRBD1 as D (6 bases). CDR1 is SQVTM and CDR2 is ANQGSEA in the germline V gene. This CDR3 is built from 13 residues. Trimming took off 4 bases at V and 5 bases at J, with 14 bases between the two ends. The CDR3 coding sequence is TGCAGCGTTGGGGGCAGGGGAGGTACTGAAGCTTTCTTT. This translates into CSVGGRGGTEAFF.

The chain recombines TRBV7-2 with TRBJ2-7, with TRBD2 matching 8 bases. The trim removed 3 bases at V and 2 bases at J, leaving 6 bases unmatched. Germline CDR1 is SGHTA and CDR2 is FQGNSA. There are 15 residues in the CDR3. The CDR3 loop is CASSLSGGATYEQYF. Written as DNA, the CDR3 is TGTGCCAGCAGCTTGTCCGGGGGGGCCACCTACGAGCAGTACTTC.

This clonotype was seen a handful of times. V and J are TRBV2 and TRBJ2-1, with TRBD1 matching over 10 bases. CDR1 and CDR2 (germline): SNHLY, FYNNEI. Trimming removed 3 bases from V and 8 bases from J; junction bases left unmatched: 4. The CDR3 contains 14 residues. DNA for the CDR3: TGTGCCAGCAGTGAGGGACAGGGGTACGATGAGCAGTTCTTC. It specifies CASSEGQGYDEQFF.

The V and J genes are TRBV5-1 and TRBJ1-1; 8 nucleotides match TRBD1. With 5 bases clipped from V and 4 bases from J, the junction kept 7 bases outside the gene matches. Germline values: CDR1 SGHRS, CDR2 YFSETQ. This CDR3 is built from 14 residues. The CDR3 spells CASRPRGQVTEAFF. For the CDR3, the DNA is TGCGCCAGCAGACCCAGGGGGCAAGTCACTGAAGCTTTCTTT.

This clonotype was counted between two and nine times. CDR3 sequence reads: CASSRRRGEDRPQYF. For the CDR3, the DNA is TGTGCCAGCAGCCGACGGCGGGGGGAGGATAGGCCGCAGTATTTT. This chain joins TRBV12-3 or TRBV12-4 and TRBJ2-3; 8 bases align to TRBD2. The ends lost 6 bases at V and 10 bases at J; junction bases unmatched: 15. The CDR3 contains 15 residues.

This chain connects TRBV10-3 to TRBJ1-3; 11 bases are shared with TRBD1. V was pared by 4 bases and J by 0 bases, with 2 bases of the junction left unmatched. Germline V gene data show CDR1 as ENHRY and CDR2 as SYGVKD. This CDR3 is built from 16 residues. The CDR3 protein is CAISGGQGASGNTIYF. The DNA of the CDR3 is TGTGCCATCAGTGGAGGACAGGGGGCCTCTGGAAACACCATATATTTT.